These 8 T cell receptor beta chains share one sample of origin, sequenced in a study of identifying expanded T cells in peripheral blood. The protocol was immunoSEQ multiplex PCR, while the TCRdb copy is restricted to in-frame clones and leaves out a portion. The data contain roughly 63,000 clones, approximately 82% of them seen just once; the ten biggest clones take up under 20%. The sample comprised blood. The receptor set was obtained from a person aged 18-70 years in good health.

The V call is TRBV9, the J call TRBJ2-7, with unresolved D. The germline V gene has CDR1 SGDLS and CDR2 YYNGEE. The V end was cut by 3 bases, the J end by 0 bases, with 10 bases between. This CDR3 region has 14 residues. CDR3 bases: TGTGCCAGCAGCGAATCTCCCAACTCCTACGAGCAGTACTTC. Amino acids: CASSESPNSYEQYF.

The V and J genes are TRBV2 and TRBJ2-4; possible D gene TRBD1, 6 bases. CDR1 is SNHLY, CDR2 FYNNEI, per germline. Trimming cost V 2 bases and J 8 bases, with 16 bases left between them. The CDR3 consists of 15 residues. The CDR3 bases are TGTGCCAGCAGTGAAAAAGGGGGTGTCGGGTACATTCAGTACTTC. The encoded protein is CASSEKGGVGYIQYF.

The chain combines TRBV7-2 with TRBJ2-7, with D uncertain. This CDR3 has 13 residues. CDR1 is SGHTA, CDR2 FQGNSA, per germline. V lost 5 bases and J lost 3, with 11 bases in between. In nucleotides, the CDR3 is TGTGCCAGCAGCGCTAGTGGAAGCTACGAGCAGTACTTC. Protein product: CASSASGSYEQYF. Drawing the rest from reference TRBV7-2 and TRBJ2-7, the complete variable domain is GAGVSQSPSNKVTEKGKDVELRCDPISGHTALYWYRQSLGQGLEFLIYFQGNSAPDKSGLPSDRFSAERTGGSVSTLTIQRTQQEDSAVYLCASSASGSYEQYFGPGTRLTVT.

The chain couples TRBV6-1 to TRBJ2-5, with D tentatively TRBD1 (5 bases). The CDR3 is made up of 15 amino acids. Germline V gene data show CDR1 as MNHNS and CDR2 as SASEGT. V was pared by 6 bases and J by 9 bases, with 23 bases between. The CDR3 loop reads CASSGLSALGVSQYF. DNA for the CDR3: TGTGCCAGCAGCGGTCTATCGGCTTTAGGGGTTTCCCAGTACTTC.

This clone showed up just once. The chain employs TRBV4-1 and TRBJ2-7; no clear D. There are 14 residues in the CDR3. Trimming pared 0 bases from V and 3 bases from J, leaving 9 bases between. Germline lookup yields CDR1 MGHRA and CDR2 YSYEKL. CDR3 in DNA: TGCGCCAGCAGCCAAGAGGTAACCGACTACGAGCAGTACGTC. Translation: CASSQEVTDYEQYV.

V gene TRBV6-6 combines with J gene TRBJ2-1; weak D call: TRBD1 (6 bases). The germline V gene encodes CDR1 MNHNY and CDR2 SVGAGI (reference sequence). V lost 2 bases, J lost 8 bases, and 13 bases lay in between. The CDR3 loop spans 14 amino acids. This CDR3 is CASSYRDRIDEQFF. The DNA for the CDR3 is TGTGCCAGCAGTTACAGAGACAGGATTGATGAGCAGTTCTTC.

This clone was counted once. The chain recombines TRBV5-4 with TRBJ2-3; D gene unclear. The V and J ends lost 2 bases and 4 bases respectively, with 8 bases between them. From germline, CDR1 is SGHNT and CDR2 YYREEE (reference sequence). This CDR3 comprises 13 residues. CDR3 region: CASSLPFPDTQYF. CDR3 bases: TGTGCCAGCAGCTTACCATTCCCAGATACGCAGTATTTT.

The CDR3 protein is CASSLGTSGGKETQYF. CDR3 DNA sequence: TGTGCCAGCAGCCTCGGGACTAGCGGGGGGAAAGAGACCCAGTACTTC. J is TRBJ2-5 and V is TRBV7-8; 15 nucleotides match TRBD2. With V trimmed by 5 bases and J by 3 bases, 4 bases remained unmatched. CDR3 size: 16 residues. The V gene's germline CDR1 is SGHVS and CDR2 FQNEAQ.